The rows below give T cell receptor beta chains drawn from one sample of a study of T cell changes during pregnancy in multiple sclerosis. Clones were read by immunoSEQ multiplex PCR, and TCRdb kept only the in-frame ones, dropping some. The data hold under 85,000 clones, with just over 90% observed a single time. Sequenced here: peripheral blood, sampled in the third trimester of pregnancy. Receptor source: a female donor with multiple sclerosis, enrolled in a pregnancy study. Both conserved end residues are part of each CDR3. Fields, in order: J gene, D gene, clone size, V gene, CDR3 protein, CDR3 DNA. A D gene is named only where the DNA matches it firmly. Rows give clone size only sometimes, using once, few, many, or a class for an expanded clone.

j_gene: TRBJ1-5; d_gene: .; abundance: .; v_gene: TRBV19; CDR3aa: CASIGRSNQPQHF; CDR3nt: TGTGCCAGTATTGGCAGAAGCAATCAGCCCCAGCATTTT
j_gene: TRBJ2-2; d_gene: TRBD2; abundance: few; v_gene: TRBV2; CDR3aa: CASRVGASGGTSGELFF; CDR3nt: TGTGCCAGCAGGGTCGGGGCTAGCGGGGGAACCTCCGGGGAGCTGTTTTTT
j_gene: TRBJ1-1; d_gene: .; abundance: .; v_gene: TRBV5-6; CDR3aa: CASSLVGFEAFF; CDR3nt: TGTGCCAGCAGCTTGGTCGGGTTTGAAGCTTTCTTT
j_gene: TRBJ2-7; d_gene: .; abundance: few; v_gene: TRBV19; CDR3aa: CASSIALRSPYEQYF; CDR3nt: TGTGCCAGTAGTATAGCCCTACGGTCTCCCTACGAGCAGTACTTC
j_gene: TRBJ1-5; d_gene: .; abundance: .; v_gene: TRBV5-8; CDR3aa: CASSLVGGKGQPQHF; CDR3nt: TGTGCCAGCAGCTTGGTTGGGGGGAAGGGACAGCCCCAGCATTTT
j_gene: TRBJ1-5; d_gene: .; abundance: .; v_gene: TRBV29-1; CDR3aa: CSVEFTGPGGNQPQHF; CDR3nt: TGCAGCGTTGAATTTACTGGGCCGGGAGGCAATCAGCCCCAGCATTTT
j_gene: TRBJ2-3; d_gene: .; abundance: .; v_gene: TRBV30; CDR3aa: CAWSVSSSTQYF; CDR3nt: TGTGCCTGGAGTGTAAGTAGTTCAACGCAGTATTTT
j_gene: TRBJ1-6; d_gene: .; abundance: .; v_gene: TRBV30; CDR3aa: CAWSVYVNSYNSPLHF; CDR3nt: TGTGCCTGGAGTGTATATGTTAACTCCTATAATTCACCCCTCCACTTT
j_gene: TRBJ2-7; d_gene: TRBD2; abundance: .; v_gene: TRBV4-3; CDR3aa: CASSQDILAGVSYEQYF; CDR3nt: TGCGCCAGCAGCCAAGATATACTAGCGGGGGTCTCCTACGAGCAGTACTTC
j_gene: TRBJ2-3; d_gene: .; abundance: once; v_gene: TRBV11-2; CDR3aa: CASSLSPSQYF; CDR3nt: TGTGCCAGCTCCTTAAGCCCTAGTCAGTATTTT
j_gene: TRBJ2-7; d_gene: .; abundance: .; v_gene: TRBV21-1; CDR3aa: CASTSGPGQGYSYEQYF; CDR3nt: TGTGCCAGCACCAGCGGCCCCGGTCAGGGGTACTCCTACGAGCAGTACTTC
j_gene: TRBJ2-7; d_gene: TRBD1; abundance: .; v_gene: TRBV6-1; CDR3aa: CASTPTRQGAQEQYF; CDR3nt: TGTGCCAGCACGCCCACCCGACAGGGGGCGCAGGAGCAGTACTTC
j_gene: TRBJ1-5; d_gene: TRBD1; abundance: .; v_gene: TRBV6-1; CDR3aa: CASSVYRGFNQPQHF; CDR3nt: TGTGCCAGCAGTGTTTACAGGGGATTTAATCAGCCCCAGCATTTT
j_gene: TRBJ2-3; d_gene: TRBD1; abundance: once; v_gene: TRBV19; CDR3aa: CASRPKQGTDTQYF; CDR3nt: TGTGCCAGTAGGCCCAAACAGGGGACAGATACGCAGTATTTT
j_gene: TRBJ2-1; d_gene: .; abundance: .; v_gene: TRBV11-3; CDR3aa: CASSFAGQVSEQFF; CDR3nt: TGTGCCAGCAGCTTTGCGGGCCAGGTCAGTGAGCAGTTCTTC
j_gene: TRBJ2-3; d_gene: .; abundance: .; v_gene: TRBV9; CDR3aa: CASSVRITSSDTQYF; CDR3nt: TGTGCCAGCAGCGTAAGAATAACTTCTTCAGATACGCAGTATTTT
j_gene: TRBJ2-2; d_gene: .; abundance: .; v_gene: TRBV5-1; CDR3aa: CASSLQENTGELFF; CDR3nt: TGCGCCAGCAGCTTACAGGAGAACACCGGGGAGCTGTTTTTT
j_gene: TRBJ2-3; d_gene: TRBD2; abundance: .; v_gene: TRBV7-2; CDR3aa: CASTSGGARGGSTDTQYF; CDR3nt: TGTGCCAGCACCTCCGGGGGGGCTAGGGGGGGCTCAACAGATACGCAGTATTTT
j_gene: TRBJ2-2; d_gene: .; abundance: .; v_gene: TRBV9; CDR3aa: CASSVSSGVGSGELFF; CDR3nt: TGTGCCAGCAGCGTCTCTTCCGGGGTGGGGTCCGGGGAGCTGTTTTTT
j_gene: TRBJ2-7; d_gene: .; abundance: .; v_gene: TRBV28; CDR3aa: CASSQDRFYEQYF; CDR3nt: TGTGCCAGCAGCCAGGACAGATTTTACGAGCAGTACTTC
j_gene: TRBJ2-2; d_gene: .; abundance: .; v_gene: TRBV4-3; CDR3aa: CASSQEPVRAANTGELFF; CDR3nt: TGCGCCAGCAGCCAAGAACCGGTCAGGGCCGCGAACACCGGGGAGCTGTTTTTT
j_gene: TRBJ2-1; d_gene: .; abundance: .; v_gene: TRBV19; CDR3aa: CASTMGGYNEQFF; CDR3nt: TGTGCCAGTACCATGGGAGGCTACAATGAGCAGTTCTTC
j_gene: TRBJ2-1; d_gene: TRBD2; abundance: many; v_gene: TRBV4-2; CDR3aa: CASSQTPPGLAGGPNEQFF; CDR3nt: TGTGCCAGCAGCCAAACCCCCCCCGGACTAGCGGGAGGGCCAAATGAGCAGTTCTTC
j_gene: TRBJ1-5; d_gene: .; abundance: once; v_gene: TRBV9; CDR3aa: CASSPHEGVGQPQHF; CDR3nt: TGTGCCAGCAGCCCCCACGAGGGAGTCGGTCAGCCCCAGCATTTT
j_gene: TRBJ2-2; d_gene: .; abundance: .; v_gene: TRBV7-9; CDR3aa: CASSLVQNTGELFF; CDR3nt: TGTGCCAGCAGCTTAGTACAGAACACCGGGGAGCTGTTTTTT
j_gene: TRBJ2-5; d_gene: TRBD2; abundance: .; v_gene: TRBV5-4; CDR3aa: CASSYRTSVETQYF; CDR3nt: TGTGCCAGCAGCTACCGGACTAGCGTGGAGACCCAGTACTTC
j_gene: TRBJ1-2; d_gene: .; abundance: .; v_gene: TRBV30; CDR3aa: CAWTKVETVANYGYTF; CDR3nt: TGTGCCTGGACCAAAGTCGAGACAGTTGCTAACTATGGCTACACCTTC
j_gene: TRBJ1-4; d_gene: .; abundance: .; v_gene: TRBV18; CDR3aa: CASSPLGGEKLFF; CDR3nt: TGTGCCAGCTCACCATTGGGGGGAGAAAAACTGTTTTTT
j_gene: TRBJ2-5; d_gene: TRBD2; abundance: .; v_gene: TRBV4-3; CDR3aa: CASSRTTSGGETQYF; CDR3nt: TGCGCCAGCAGCCGGACGACTAGCGGGGGGGAGACCCAGTACTTC
j_gene: TRBJ1-2; d_gene: TRBD1; abundance: once; v_gene: TRBV6-1; CDR3aa: CASNPGQELNYGYTF; CDR3nt: TGTGCCAGCAATCCGGGACAGGAACTTAACTATGGCTACACCTTC
j_gene: TRBJ2-1; d_gene: TRBD2; abundance: .; v_gene: TRBV6-1; CDR3aa: CASRGLGVGNEQFF; CDR3nt: TGTGCCAGCAGGGGACTAGGGGTTGGAAATGAGCAGTTCTTC